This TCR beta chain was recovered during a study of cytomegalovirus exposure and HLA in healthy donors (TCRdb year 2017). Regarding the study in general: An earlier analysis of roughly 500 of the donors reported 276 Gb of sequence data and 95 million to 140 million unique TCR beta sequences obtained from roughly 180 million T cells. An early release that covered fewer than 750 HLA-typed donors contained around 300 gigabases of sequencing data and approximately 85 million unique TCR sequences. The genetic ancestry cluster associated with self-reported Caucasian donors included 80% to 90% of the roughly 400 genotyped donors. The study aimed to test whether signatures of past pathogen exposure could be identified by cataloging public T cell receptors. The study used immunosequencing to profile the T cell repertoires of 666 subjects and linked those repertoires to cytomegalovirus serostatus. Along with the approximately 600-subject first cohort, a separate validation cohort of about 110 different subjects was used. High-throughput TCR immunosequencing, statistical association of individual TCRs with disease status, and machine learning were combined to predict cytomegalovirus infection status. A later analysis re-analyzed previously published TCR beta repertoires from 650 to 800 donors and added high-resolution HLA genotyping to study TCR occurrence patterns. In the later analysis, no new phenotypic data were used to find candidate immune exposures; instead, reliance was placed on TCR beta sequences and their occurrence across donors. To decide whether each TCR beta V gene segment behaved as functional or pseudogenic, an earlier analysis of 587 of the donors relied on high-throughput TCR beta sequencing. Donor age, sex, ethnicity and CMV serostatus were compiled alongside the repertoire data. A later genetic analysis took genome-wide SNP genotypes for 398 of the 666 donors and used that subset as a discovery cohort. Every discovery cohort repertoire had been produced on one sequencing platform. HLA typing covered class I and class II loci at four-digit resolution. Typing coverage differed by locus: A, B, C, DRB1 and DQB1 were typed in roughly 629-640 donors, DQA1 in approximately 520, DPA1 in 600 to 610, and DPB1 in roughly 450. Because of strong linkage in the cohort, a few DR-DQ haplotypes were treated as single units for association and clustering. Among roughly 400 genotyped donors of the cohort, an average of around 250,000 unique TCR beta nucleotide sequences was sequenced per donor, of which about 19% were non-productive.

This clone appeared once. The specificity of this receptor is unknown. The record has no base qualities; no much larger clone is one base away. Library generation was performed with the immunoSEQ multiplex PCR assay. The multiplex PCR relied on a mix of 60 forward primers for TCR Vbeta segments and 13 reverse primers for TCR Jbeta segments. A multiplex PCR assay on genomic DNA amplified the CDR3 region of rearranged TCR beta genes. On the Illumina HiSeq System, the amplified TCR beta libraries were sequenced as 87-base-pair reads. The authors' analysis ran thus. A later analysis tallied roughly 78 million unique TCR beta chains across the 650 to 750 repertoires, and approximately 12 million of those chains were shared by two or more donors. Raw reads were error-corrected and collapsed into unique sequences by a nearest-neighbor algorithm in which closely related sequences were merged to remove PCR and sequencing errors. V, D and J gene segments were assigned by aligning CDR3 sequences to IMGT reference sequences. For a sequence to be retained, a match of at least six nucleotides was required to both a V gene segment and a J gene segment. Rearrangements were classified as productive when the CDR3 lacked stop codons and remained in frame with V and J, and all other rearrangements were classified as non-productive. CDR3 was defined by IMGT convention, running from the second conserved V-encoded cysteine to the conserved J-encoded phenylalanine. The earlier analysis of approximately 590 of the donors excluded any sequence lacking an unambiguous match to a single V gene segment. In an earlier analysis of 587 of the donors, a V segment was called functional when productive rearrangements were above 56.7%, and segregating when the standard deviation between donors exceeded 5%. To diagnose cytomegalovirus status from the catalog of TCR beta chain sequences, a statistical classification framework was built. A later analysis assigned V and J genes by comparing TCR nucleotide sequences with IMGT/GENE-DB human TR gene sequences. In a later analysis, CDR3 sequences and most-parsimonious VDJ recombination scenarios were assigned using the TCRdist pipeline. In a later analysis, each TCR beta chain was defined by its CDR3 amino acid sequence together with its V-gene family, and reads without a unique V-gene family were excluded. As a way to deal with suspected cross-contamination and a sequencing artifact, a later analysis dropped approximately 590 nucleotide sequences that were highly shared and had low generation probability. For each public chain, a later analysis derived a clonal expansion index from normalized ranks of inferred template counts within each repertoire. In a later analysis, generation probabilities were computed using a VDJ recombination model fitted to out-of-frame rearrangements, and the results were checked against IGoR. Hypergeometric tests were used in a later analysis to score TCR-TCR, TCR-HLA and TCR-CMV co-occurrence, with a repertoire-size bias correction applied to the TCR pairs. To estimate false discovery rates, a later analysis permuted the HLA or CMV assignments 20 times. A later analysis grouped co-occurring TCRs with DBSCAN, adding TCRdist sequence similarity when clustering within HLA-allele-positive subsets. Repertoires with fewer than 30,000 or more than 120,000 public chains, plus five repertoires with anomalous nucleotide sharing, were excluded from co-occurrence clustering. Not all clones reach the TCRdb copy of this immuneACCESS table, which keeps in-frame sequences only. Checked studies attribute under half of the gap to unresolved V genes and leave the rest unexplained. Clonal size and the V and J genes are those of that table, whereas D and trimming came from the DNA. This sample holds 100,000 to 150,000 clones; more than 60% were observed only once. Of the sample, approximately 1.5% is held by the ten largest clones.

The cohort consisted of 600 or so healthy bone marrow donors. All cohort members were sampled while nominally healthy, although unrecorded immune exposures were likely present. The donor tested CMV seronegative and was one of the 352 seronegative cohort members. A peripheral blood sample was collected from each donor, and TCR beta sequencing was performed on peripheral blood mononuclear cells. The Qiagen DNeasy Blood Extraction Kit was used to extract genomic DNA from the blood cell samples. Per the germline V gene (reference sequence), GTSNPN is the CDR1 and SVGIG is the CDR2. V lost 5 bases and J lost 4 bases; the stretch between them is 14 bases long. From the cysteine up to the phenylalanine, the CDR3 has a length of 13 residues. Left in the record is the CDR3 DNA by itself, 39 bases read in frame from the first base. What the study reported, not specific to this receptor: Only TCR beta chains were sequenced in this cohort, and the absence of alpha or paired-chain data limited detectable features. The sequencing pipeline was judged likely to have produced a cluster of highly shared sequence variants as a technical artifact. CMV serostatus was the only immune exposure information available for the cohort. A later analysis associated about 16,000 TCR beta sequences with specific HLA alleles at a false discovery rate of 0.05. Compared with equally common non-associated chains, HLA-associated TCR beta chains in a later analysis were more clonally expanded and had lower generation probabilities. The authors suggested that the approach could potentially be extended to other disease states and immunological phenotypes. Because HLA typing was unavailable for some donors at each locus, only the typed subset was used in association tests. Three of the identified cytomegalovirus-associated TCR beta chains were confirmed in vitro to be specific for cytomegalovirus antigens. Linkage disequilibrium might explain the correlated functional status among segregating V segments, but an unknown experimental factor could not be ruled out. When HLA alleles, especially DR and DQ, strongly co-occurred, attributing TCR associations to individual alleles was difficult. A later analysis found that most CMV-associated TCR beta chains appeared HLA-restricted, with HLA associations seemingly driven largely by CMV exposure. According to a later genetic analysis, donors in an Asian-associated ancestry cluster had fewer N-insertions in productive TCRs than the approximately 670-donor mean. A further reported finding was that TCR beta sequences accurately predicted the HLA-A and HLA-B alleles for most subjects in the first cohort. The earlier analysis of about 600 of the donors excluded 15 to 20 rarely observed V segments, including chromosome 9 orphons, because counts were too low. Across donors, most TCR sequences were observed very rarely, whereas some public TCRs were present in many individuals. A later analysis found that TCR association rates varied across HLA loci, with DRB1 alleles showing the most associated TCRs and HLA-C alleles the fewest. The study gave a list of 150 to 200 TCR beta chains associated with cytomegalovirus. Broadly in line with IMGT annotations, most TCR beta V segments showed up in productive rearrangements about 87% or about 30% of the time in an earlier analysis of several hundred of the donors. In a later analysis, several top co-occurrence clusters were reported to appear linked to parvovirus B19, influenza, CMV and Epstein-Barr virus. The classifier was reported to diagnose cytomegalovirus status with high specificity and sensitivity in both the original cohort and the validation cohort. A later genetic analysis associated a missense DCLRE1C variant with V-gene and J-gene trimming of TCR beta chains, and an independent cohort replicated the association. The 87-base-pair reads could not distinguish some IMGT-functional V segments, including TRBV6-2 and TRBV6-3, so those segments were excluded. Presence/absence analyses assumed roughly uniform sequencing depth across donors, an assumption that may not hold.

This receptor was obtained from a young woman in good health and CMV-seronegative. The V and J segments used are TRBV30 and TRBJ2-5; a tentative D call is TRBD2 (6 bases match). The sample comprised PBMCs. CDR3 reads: CAWAGTLGETQYF. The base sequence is TGTGCCTGGGCCGGGACTCTGGGAGAGACCCAGTACTTC.